This T cell receptor beta chain was retrieved from a study of blood T cell repertoires in COVID-19. Overall study context: The cDNA or gDNA used as material had been derived from T cells, B-cell-depleted T cells, or PBMCs.

With V trimmed by 4 bases and J by 3 bases, 12 bases remained unmatched. The germline V gene has CDR1 MNHNY and CDR2 SVGAGI (reference sequence). This CDR3 is built from 16 residues. The repertoire was sequenced with immunoSEQ multiplex PCR; TCRdb's copy has only in-frame clones and lacks some. This sample has some 7,900 clones, with about 88% found just once. This chain uses TRBV6-6 with TRBJ2-7; 7 bases map to TRBD2. This sequence was found in a human donor with active COVID-19. The donor label of this sample is uncertain. The sequencing sample was made of peripheral blood. The CDR3 DNA is TGTGCCAGCAGTTTCAAGACTAGCCACGTATTCTACGAGCAGTACTTC. Its protein product is CASSFKTSHVFYEQYF.